Listed below are T cell receptor beta chains from one sample, sequenced in a study of T cell repertoires in aging, cancer and after chemotherapy. From the multiplex PCR reads, TCRdb called clonotypes with MiXCR, one entry per CDR3 protein. The table includes around 2,000 distinct CDR3 sequences, approximately 25% detected once. The sequenced sample was blood. These receptors originate from a human donor with a solid tumor. CDR3s include the opening cysteine and the closing phenylalanine or tryptophan. The D gene is left open where the match is weak. Rows may omit the clone size; those that give it use once, few, many or a size class.

d_gene,j_gene,v_gene,abundance,CDR3nt,CDR3aa
NA,TRBJ1-1,TRBV28,NA,TGTGCCAGCAGTAAGACAGTATTAGGGAGTTTTGAAGCTTTCTTT,CASSKTVLGSFEAFF
NA,TRBJ1-2,TRBV19,large,TGTGCCAGTAGTATAGACAGGTTCGGCTACACCTTC,CASSIDRFGYTF
TRBD1,TRBJ1-1,TRBV29-1,large,TGCAGCGTTCTACCGGGACAGGGGATGAACACTGAAGCTTTCTTT,CSVLPGQGMNTEAFF
TRBD2,TRBJ2-7,TRBV6-5,large,TGTGCCAGCAGTTACTCGAGGCTAGCGGGCCTTGGGGACGAGCAGTACTTC,CASSYSRLAGLGDEQYF
TRBD2,TRBJ2-4,TRBV6-1,few,TGTGCCAGCAGAGGGACTAGCGCTGCCAAAAACATTCAGTACTTC,CASRGTSAAKNIQYF
TRBD1,TRBJ1-5,TRBV7-2,NA,TGTGCCAGCAGCGACCGGGACAGGGGATATAGCAATCAGCCCCAGCATTTT,CASSDRDRGYSNQPQHF
NA,TRBJ2-2,TRBV7-2,medium-sized,TGTGCCAGCAGCTTACGCGCAGGGAGCACCGGGGAGCTGTTTTTT,CASSLRAGSTGELFF
NA,TRBJ1-6,TRBV19,large,TGTGCTACGAAGCGGGAAAGCTCCTATAATTCACCCCTCCACTTT,CATKRESSYNSPLHF
NA,TRBJ2-7,TRBV5-5,few,TGTGCCAGCAGCCGCTCGGAGCCAGCCTACGAGCAGTACTTC,CASSRSEPAYEQYF
NA,TRBJ1-2,TRBV29-1,large,TGCAGCGTTGAATCACCAGCCTATGGCTACACCTTC,CSVESPAYGYTF
TRBD2,TRBJ2-1,TRBV7-3,few,TGTGCCAGCAGCTTAATGGGACTAGTCGACAATGAGCAGTTCTTC,CASSLMGLVDNEQFF
TRBD1,TRBJ1-2,TRBV6-2/TRBV6-3,NA,TGTGCCAGCAGTTTACCGGGACAGGGAAGCTATGGCTACACCTTC,CASSLPGQGSYGYTF
NA,TRBJ1-5,TRBV20-1,few,TGCAGTGCTAGATATTTGGGTCAGGGTCAGCCCCAGCATTTT,CSARYLGQGQPQHF
NA,TRBJ1-2,TRBV12-3/TRBV12-4,few,TGTGCCAGCAGGGCGGGACAAACCTATGGCTACACCTTC,CASRAGQTYGYTF
NA,TRBJ2-2,TRBV12-5,NA,TGTGCTAGTGGTTTGGTCGAGACAGTAAACACCGGGGAGCTGTTTTTT,CASGLVETVNTGELFF
TRBD2,TRBJ2-2,TRBV28,NA,TGTGCCAGCAGTTTCCTTAGCGGGGATGGATCCGGGGAGCTGTTTTTT,CASSFLSGDGSGELFF
TRBD1,TRBJ2-7,TRBV5-1,NA,TGCGCCAGCAGCCCCGGGACAGGCCTCTACGAGCAGTACTTC,CASSPGTGLYEQYF
NA,TRBJ2-3,TRBV5-4,NA,TGTGCCAGCAGCTTGAAACTGGGGGCAGATACGCAGTATTTT,CASSLKLGADTQYF
TRBD1,TRBJ1-5,TRBV19,medium-sized,TGTGCCAGTAGTATGCGGACAGGGGGGGCAGGCAATCAGCCCCAGCATTTT,CASSMRTGGAGNQPQHF
NA,TRBJ1-2,TRBV7-9,medium-sized,TGTGCCAGCCGCCACCCTGCAATCTCTGGCTACACCTTC,CASRHPAISGYTF
TRBD1,TRBJ1-5,TRBV20-1,NA,TGCAGTGCGACAACAGGGGCTAGCAATCAGCCCCAGCATTTT,CSATTGASNQPQHF
NA,TRBJ1-2,TRBV7-2,large,TGTGCCAGCAGCCCGCAGACGGCAGGGAGGCACCGTAACTATGGCTACACCTTC,CASSPQTAGRHRNYGYTF
TRBD1,TRBJ2-5,TRBV7-9,NA,TGTGCCAGCGGAAAGTCCTCCGGGACAGGGAAGGAGACCCAGTACTTC,CASGKSSGTGKETQYF
TRBD2,TRBJ2-7,TRBV18,NA,TGTGCCAGCTCATCAACTAGCGGGCCGACGGGCGAGCAGTACTTC,CASSSTSGPTGEQYF
NA,TRBJ2-1,TRBV6-4,NA,TGTGCCAGCATCGACAGTTCAAACAATGAGCAGTTCTTC,CASIDSSNNEQFF
NA,TRBJ2-1,TRBV7-2,few,TGTGCCAGCAGATTGGGGGGCGGGGCTCATGAGCAGTTCTTC,CASRLGGGAHEQFF
NA,TRBJ1-5,TRBV27,few,TGTGCCAGCAGTTTCGAGGGACATAGCAATCAGCCCCAGCATTTT,CASSFEGHSNQPQHF
TRBD2,TRBJ2-1,TRBV6-6,few,TGTGCCAGCAGCCGGGGACTAGCGGGGGGGTACAATGAGCAGTTCTTC,CASSRGLAGGYNEQFF
TRBD1,TRBJ2-1,TRBV6-2/TRBV6-3,NA,TGTGCCAGCAGTCCACTGGCCTACCTACCCGGGACAGGAAACTACAATGAGCAGTTCTTC,CASSPLAYLPGTGNYNEQFF
NA,TRBJ2-6,TRBV5-6,medium-sized,TGTGCCAGCAGCTTGTCAGGGGCCAACGTCCTGACTTTC,CASSLSGANVLTF
NA,TRBJ1-5,TRBV6-5,NA,TGTGCCAGCAGTAAAAACTACGGGGCGACCAATCAGCCCCAGCATTTT,CASSKNYGATNQPQHF
TRBD2,TRBJ2-3,TRBV19,NA,TGTGCCAGTAGTGAGAGTGGGACTAGCGGGGCAGATACGCAGTATTTT,CASSESGTSGADTQYF
NA,TRBJ1-6,TRBV7-3,large,TGTGCCAGCAGCCCCGGGGGCCGAGGGTCACCCCTCCACTTT,CASSPGGRGSPLHF
TRBD1,TRBJ1-6,TRBV28,NA,TGTGCCAGCAGTCCGACCGGGACAGGGGTTTCACCCCTCCACTTT,CASSPTGTGVSPLHF
TRBD2,TRBJ2-2,TRBV20-1,few,TGCAGTGCTAGAAGGCTAGCGGGGGTAGCGAACACCGGGGAGCTGTTTTTT,CSARRLAGVANTGELFF
NA,TRBJ2-1,TRBV20-1,few,TGCAGTGCTAGAGATTTGTCTACTTACAATGAGCAGTTCTTC,CSARDLSTYNEQFF
NA,TRBJ1-2,TRBV28,few,TGTGCCAGCAGTAGTCTCGAGAGCCAACTCTATGGCTACACCTTC,CASSSLESQLYGYTF